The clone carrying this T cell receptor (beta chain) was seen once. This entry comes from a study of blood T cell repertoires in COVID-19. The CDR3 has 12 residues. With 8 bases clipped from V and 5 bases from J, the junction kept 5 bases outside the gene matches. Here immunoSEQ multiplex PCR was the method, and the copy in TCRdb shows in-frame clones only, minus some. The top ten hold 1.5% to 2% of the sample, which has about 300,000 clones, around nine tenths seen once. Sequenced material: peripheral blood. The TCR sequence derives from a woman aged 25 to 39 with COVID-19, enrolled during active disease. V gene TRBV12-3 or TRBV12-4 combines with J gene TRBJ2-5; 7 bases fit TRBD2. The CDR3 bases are TGTGCCAGCCGGGGGGAGGGCGAGACCCAGTACTTC. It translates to CASRGEGETQYF.